The sequence of this T cell receptor beta chain was determined in a study of beta chain features in type 1 diabetes. Study-wide background: There was similarity between patients and healthy donors in age, gender and cell yields.

Of the isolated RNA, all was reverse transcribed, and so the sequenced material was expressed TCRB transcripts. The protocol was immunoSEQ multiplex PCR, while the TCRdb copy is restricted to in-frame clones and leaves out a portion. The sample has about 930,000 clones; roughly a sixth are singletons. Germline loops: CDR1 SGHRS, CDR2 YFSETQ. Trimming took 4 bases from V and 2 from J; bases not matched to a gene: 4. CDR3 length equals 16 residues. This clone was observed a handful of times. The chain has TRBV5-1 and TRBJ2-2; 11 nucleotides agree with TRBD2. Sequenced material: naive CD4+ T cells from blood. This receptor was identified in a woman under 30 in good health. DNA of the CDR3: TGCGCCAGCAGCCGCGGGACTAGCGGTAACACCGGGGAGCTGTTTTTT. Protein product: CASSRGTSGNTGELFF. Full variable domain (missing parts from reference TRBV5-1 and TRBJ2-2): KAGVTQTPRYLIKTRGQQVTLSCSPISGHRSVSWYQQTPGQGLQFLFEYFSETQRNKGNFPGRFSGRQFSNSRSEMNVSTLELGDSALYLCASSRGTSGNTGELFFGEGSRLTVL.